The 27 T cell receptor beta chains below all came from one sample that was sequenced in a study of post-analysis software for immune sequencing data. Carried by the TCR beta cDNA libraries were unique molecular identifiers. From the PCR reads, TCRdb called clonotypes with MiXCR, one entry per CDR3 protein. Of fewer than 600,000 distinct CDR3 sequences in the sample, nearly 45% were seen once. No antigen is known for these receptors. General study results and limits: TRBV5-6, TRBV5-1 and TRBV20-1 belonged to a set of roughly five TRBV segments that were more frequent in patients than controls.

Sequenced input: blood. The source is a girl aged 10-17 years with multiple sclerosis.

This clonotype occurred a few times. The chain recombines TRBV12-3 or TRBV12-4 with TRBJ2-5; 7 bases fit TRBD1. V dropped 7 bases and J dropped 1; count of bases not matched to a gene: 9. This CDR3 spans 15 amino acids. CDR3 bases: TGTGCCAGCACTACAGGGGATATTGGCCAAGAGACCCAGTACTTC. Protein product: CASTTGDIGQETQYF.

The sample holds one count of this clonotype. The chain links TRBV28 to TRBJ1-2; no reliable D call. Trimming removed 3 bases from V and 1 base from J, with 12 bases in between. The germline V gene has CDR1 MDHEN and CDR2 SYDVKM. The CDR3 length is 15 residues. The CDR3 DNA sequence: TGTGCCAGCAGTTTGGGCCCGACGGTTAACTATGGCTACACCTTC. Translation gives CASSLGPTVNYGYTF.

The J gene is TRBJ2-7, the V gene TRBV11-2, with 7 bases aligning to TRBD2. Trimming removed 1 base from V and 5 bases from J; junction bases left unmatched: 5. The CDR3 runs 14 residues. The germline CDR1 and CDR2 sequences are SGHAT and FQNNGV. CDR3 sequence (DNA): TGTGCCAGCAGCTTAGCGGGAGGAAACCACGAGCAGTACTTC. Residues: CASSLAGGNHEQYF.

V is TRBV9 and J is TRBJ2-3; D may be TRBD1 (6 bases). CDR3 size: 17 residues. The germline V gene has CDR1 SGDLS and CDR2 YYNGEE. V was shortened by 4 bases and J by 3 bases, with 21 bases between the two germline ends. DNA of the CDR3: TGTGCCAGCAGCTTCAGGGGAGAGGGGGTGGGTACAGATACGCAGTATTTT. Protein sequence: CASSFRGEGVGTDTQYF.

For this clonotype: A junction boundary mismatches the germline segment, possibly from a read error. The chain has TRBV12-3 or TRBV12-4 and TRBJ2-1; TRBD2 might be the D (5 bases). This CDR3 is 14 amino acids long. The CDR3 bases are TGTGCCAGCACTTTACTAACTAGTAAAAATGAGCAGTTCTTC. Encoded protein: CASTLLTSKNEQFF.

The rearrangement joins TRBV12-3 or TRBV12-4 to TRBJ2-7, with D perhaps TRBD2 (5 bases). The CDR3 loop spans 12 amino acids. V was clipped by 3 bases and J by 3 bases, with 6 bases between them. CDR3 residues: CASSFGDYEQYV. DNA of the CDR3: TGTGCCAGCAGTTTCGGGGACTACGAGCAGTACGTC.

The chain combines TRBV7-2 with TRBJ2-3, with TRBD2 as a possible D gene (6 bases). The CDR3 totals 14 residues. Trimming took off 5 bases at V and 6 bases at J, with 15 bases between the two ends. From germline, CDR1 is SGHTA and CDR2 FQGNSA. CDR3 loop: CASSPDFSGDTQYF. CDR3 nucleotide sequence: TGTGCCAGCAGCCCGGACTTTAGCGGCGATACGCAGTATTTT.

A single count supports this clonotype. This rearrangement joins TRBV12-3 or TRBV12-4 to TRBJ1-4; D gene ambiguous. Trimming stripped 2 bases from V and 4 bases from J, with 8 bases between. This CDR3 spans 14 amino acids. The CDR3 coding sequence is TGTGCCAGCAGTTTACGGGAGAATAATGAAAAACTGTTTTTT. This gives the protein CASSLRENNEKLFF.

This chain joins TRBV28 and TRBJ1-4; D is uncertain. Trimming removed 3 bases from V and 8 bases from J, with 10 bases in between. Per germline, CDR1 MDHEN and CDR2 SYDVKM. The CDR3 contains 13 residues. CDR3 region: CASSFRIMEKLFF. In DNA, the CDR3 is TGTGCCAGCAGTTTTAGAATAATGGAAAAACTGTTTTTT.

J is TRBJ1-5 and V is TRBV5-5, with unresolved D. There are 15 residues in the CDR3. V was clipped by 7 bases and J by 5 bases, with 19 bases between them. Germline CDR1 is SGHKS and CDR2 is YYEKEE (reference sequence). The CDR3 here is CASRESGFSDQPQHF. The CDR3 coding sequence is TGTGCCAGCCGAGAATCTGGGTTTTCGGATCAGCCCCAGCATTTT.

The CDR3 loop is CASSDWTGYEQYF. In nucleotides, the CDR3 is TGTGCCAGCAGTGATTGGACAGGGTACGAGCAGTACTTC. The chain recombines TRBV6-1 with TRBJ2-7; 8 bases line up with TRBD1. Trimming at V came to 3 bases and at J to 4 bases, leaving 2 bases not matched to a gene. Germline CDR1 and CDR2: MNHNS and SASEGT. This CDR3 comprises 13 residues.

Comment on this clonotype: A junction end diverges from the germline sequence, so it may reflect a read error. The chain carries TRBV7-7 and TRBJ2-5, with TRBD2 as a possible D gene (5 bases). CDR1 SSHAT and CDR2 FNYEAQ come from the germline V gene (reference sequence). CDR3 length: 15 residues. CDR3 sequence (DNA): TGTGCTAGCAGCTTAGTGGCCGGCGAGGGTGAGACCCAGTACTTC. Translation: CASSLVAGEGETQYF.

Of note for this clonotype: No conserved phenylalanine or tryptophan is present at the end of the CDR3, so a read error is the likely explanation. The rearrangement uses TRBV29-1 and TRBJ2-5; TRBD1 matches at 7 bases. The J call may be faulty, since TRBJ2-7 better matches the DNA end. The germline V gene encodes CDR1 SQVTM and CDR2 ANQGSEA. This CDR3 comprises 13 residues. The CDR3 nucleotides read TGCAGCGTTGCGGACAGGATCGCCTACGAGCAGTACTGC. Its translation: CSVADRIAYEQYC.

The chain has TRBV20-1 and TRBJ2-3; the D is unclear. The CDR3 contains 11 residues. Per the germline V gene, CDR1 is DFQATT and CDR2 is SNEGSKA (reference sequence). V dropped 5 bases and J dropped 8 bases, with 11 bases sitting between them. This CDR3 reads CSAGSERTQYF. The CDR3 coding sequence is TGCAGTGCTGGATCAGAGCGTACGCAGTATTTT.

The V gene is TRBV7-9, the J gene TRBJ2-5, with D perhaps given as TRBD1 or TRBD2 (5 bases each). The J call may not be correct, given that the DNA end is closer to TRBJ2-7. Germline CDR1 and CDR2: SEHNR and FQNEAQ (reference sequence). The CDR3 has 14 residues. This chain's CDR3 is CASSPSGAGNEQYF. The CDR3 nucleotides are TGTGCCAGCAGCCCCTCCGGGGCTGGGAACGAGCAGTACTTC.

This clonotype has a handful of counts. This chain uses TRBV5-1 with TRBJ2-3; 7 nucleotides line up with TRBD1. J lost 2 bases, V lost 4 bases, and 4 bases had no gene match. The germline CDR1 and CDR2 sequences are SGHRS and YFSETQ. The CDR3 extends over 14 amino acids. CDR3 nucleotides: TGCGCCAGCAGCGCGGACAGGTTCACAGATACGCAGTATTTT. This translates into CASSADRFTDTQYF.

The CDR3 sequence: CASSQGGAHNYGYTF. The CDR3 DNA is TGTGCCAGCAGCCAAGGAGGGGCCCATAACTATGGCTACACCTTC. The V call is TRBV3-1, the J call TRBJ1-2, with D possibly matching TRBD1 (5 bases). CDR1 LGHDT and CDR2 YNNKEL come from the germline V gene (reference sequence). V was shortened by 1 base and J by 1 base, with 10 bases between the two germline ends. The CDR3 has 15 residues. Based on the CDR3 plus reference TRBV3-1 and TRBJ1-2, the full variable domain is DTAVSQTPKYLVTQMGNDKSIKCEQNLGHDTMYWYKQDSKKFLKIMFSYNNKELIINETVPNRFSPKSPDKAHLNLHINSLELGDSAVYFCASSQGGAHNYGYTFGSGTRLTVV.

This clonotype was observed a single time. The genes are TRBV12-3 or TRBV12-4 and TRBJ1-1, with D perhaps matching TRBD1 (6 bases). Trimming shortened V by 7 bases and J by 0 bases, and 18 bases separated the two germline ends. This CDR3 region has 16 residues. The CDR3 spells CASTFGRGTMNTEAFF. In DNA, the CDR3 is TGTGCCAGCACCTTCGGCAGGGGCACCATGAACACTGAAGCTTTCTTT.

This clonotype was seen only a few times. This chain links TRBV7-9 with TRBJ1-2; tentatively, D is TRBD1 (5 bases). The V end was cut by 4 bases, the J end by 8 bases, with 20 bases between. CDR3 length equals 15 residues. Germline loops: CDR1 SEHNR, CDR2 FQNEAQ (reference sequence). The CDR3 region has the DNA TGTGCCAGCAGCTACACCGCCGGGACCAAAATCGGCTACACCTTC. Protein: CASSYTAGTKIGYTF.

The CDR3 reads CASSEQRTPLGGELFF. CDR3 DNA: TGTGCCAGCAGTGAACAGCGGACTCCCCTGGGCGGGGAGCTGTTTTTT. The genes are TRBV6-1 and TRBJ2-2, with a tentative D call TRBD2 (5 bases). The CDR3 covers 16 residues. The V gene lost 2 bases and the J gene lost 7 bases, with 17 bases spanning the gap. Per the germline V gene, CDR1 is MNHNS and CDR2 is SASEGT.

Concerning this clonotype itself: Here the CDR3 omits its conserved ending phenylalanine or tryptophan, so a read error is the likely source. The J gene is TRBJ2-1, the V gene TRBV4-2; 9 bases line up with TRBD2. Unmatched junction bases numbered 9, after V lost 4 bases and J lost 5 bases. Germline lookup yields CDR1 LGHNA and CDR2 YNFKEQ. The CDR3 runs 16 residues. CDR3 in DNA: TGTGCCAGCAGCCCCCAGGGCGGGAGGGCGGACAATGAGCAGTTCGTC. Translation gives CASSPQGGRADNEQFV.

Concerning this clonotype: Sequence at one end of the junction differs from germline and may be a read error. The V gene is TRBV18, the J gene TRBJ2-5; D is possibly TRBD2 (6 bases). Near its end, the DNA agrees better with TRBJ2-7, so the J call may be wrong. The CDR3 runs 15 residues. Germline CDR1 KGHSH, CDR2 LQKENI. CDR3 amino acids: CGSSPHGTGVDEQYF. The CDR3 region has the DNA TGTGGCAGCTCACCGCACGGGACTGGAGTTGACGAGCAGTACTTC.

In the case of this clonotype: Germline is not matched at one junction end, which may reflect a read error. The rearrangement links TRBV29-1 to TRBJ2-7; 7 bases align to TRBD1. CDR1 and CDR2 from the germline V gene are SQVTM and ANQGSEA. The CDR3 extends over 12 amino acids. CDR3 DNA sequence: TGCGGCGTTAGACAGGGAAGCCACGAGCAGTACTTC. It codes for CGVRQGSHEQYF.

The chain links TRBV3-1 to TRBJ2-7; TRBD1 matches at 9 bases. CDR1 LGHDT and CDR2 YNNKEL come from the germline V gene (reference sequence). The CDR3 runs to 15 residues. Germline trimming cut 8 bases from V and 1 base from J; bases unmatched to any gene: 9. This CDR3 is CASRMGTGLSYEQYF. Written as DNA, the CDR3 is TGTGCCAGCCGCATGGGGACAGGGTTATCCTACGAGCAGTACTTC.

This clonotype was seen only a few times. The V call is TRBV7-9, the J call TRBJ1-4, with 8 bases aligning to TRBD1. The CDR3 contains 14 residues. Germline CDR1 SEHNR, CDR2 FQNEAQ (reference sequence). V lost 5 bases, J lost 8 bases, and 7 bases stayed unmatched. The CDR3 is CASSPRTGSEKLFF. The CDR3 nucleotides read TGTGCCAGCAGCCCCAGGACAGGGTCGGAAAAACTGTTTTTT.

This chain connects TRBV28 to TRBJ2-7; D might be TRBD2 (6 bases). Germline V CDR1 and CDR2: MDHEN, SYDVKM. The V and J ends lost 3 bases and 1 base respectively, with 10 bases between them. The CDR3 is 14 residues long. The CDR3 sequence: CASSFLARSYEQYF. In nucleotides, the CDR3 is TGTGCCAGCAGTTTTCTAGCGCGATCCTACGAGCAGTACTTC. The whole variable domain, remainder taken from reference TRBV28 and TRBJ2-7, is DVKVTQSSRYLVKRTGEKVFLECVQDMDHENMFWYRQDPGLGLRLIYFSYDVKMKEKGDIPEGYSVSREKKERFSLILESASTNQTSMYLCASSFLARSYEQYFGPGTRLTVT.

CDR3 nucleotide sequence: TGTGCCAGCAGCTTAGCAACCACCCCTAATCAGCCCCAGCATTTT. Protein: CASSLATTPNQPQHF. The chain uses TRBV7-9 and TRBJ1-5; D ambiguous. This CDR3 has 15 residues. Per the germline V gene, CDR1 is SEHNR and CDR2 is FQNEAQ (reference sequence). Trimming shortened V by 0 bases and J by 4 bases, and 10 bases separated the two germline ends.